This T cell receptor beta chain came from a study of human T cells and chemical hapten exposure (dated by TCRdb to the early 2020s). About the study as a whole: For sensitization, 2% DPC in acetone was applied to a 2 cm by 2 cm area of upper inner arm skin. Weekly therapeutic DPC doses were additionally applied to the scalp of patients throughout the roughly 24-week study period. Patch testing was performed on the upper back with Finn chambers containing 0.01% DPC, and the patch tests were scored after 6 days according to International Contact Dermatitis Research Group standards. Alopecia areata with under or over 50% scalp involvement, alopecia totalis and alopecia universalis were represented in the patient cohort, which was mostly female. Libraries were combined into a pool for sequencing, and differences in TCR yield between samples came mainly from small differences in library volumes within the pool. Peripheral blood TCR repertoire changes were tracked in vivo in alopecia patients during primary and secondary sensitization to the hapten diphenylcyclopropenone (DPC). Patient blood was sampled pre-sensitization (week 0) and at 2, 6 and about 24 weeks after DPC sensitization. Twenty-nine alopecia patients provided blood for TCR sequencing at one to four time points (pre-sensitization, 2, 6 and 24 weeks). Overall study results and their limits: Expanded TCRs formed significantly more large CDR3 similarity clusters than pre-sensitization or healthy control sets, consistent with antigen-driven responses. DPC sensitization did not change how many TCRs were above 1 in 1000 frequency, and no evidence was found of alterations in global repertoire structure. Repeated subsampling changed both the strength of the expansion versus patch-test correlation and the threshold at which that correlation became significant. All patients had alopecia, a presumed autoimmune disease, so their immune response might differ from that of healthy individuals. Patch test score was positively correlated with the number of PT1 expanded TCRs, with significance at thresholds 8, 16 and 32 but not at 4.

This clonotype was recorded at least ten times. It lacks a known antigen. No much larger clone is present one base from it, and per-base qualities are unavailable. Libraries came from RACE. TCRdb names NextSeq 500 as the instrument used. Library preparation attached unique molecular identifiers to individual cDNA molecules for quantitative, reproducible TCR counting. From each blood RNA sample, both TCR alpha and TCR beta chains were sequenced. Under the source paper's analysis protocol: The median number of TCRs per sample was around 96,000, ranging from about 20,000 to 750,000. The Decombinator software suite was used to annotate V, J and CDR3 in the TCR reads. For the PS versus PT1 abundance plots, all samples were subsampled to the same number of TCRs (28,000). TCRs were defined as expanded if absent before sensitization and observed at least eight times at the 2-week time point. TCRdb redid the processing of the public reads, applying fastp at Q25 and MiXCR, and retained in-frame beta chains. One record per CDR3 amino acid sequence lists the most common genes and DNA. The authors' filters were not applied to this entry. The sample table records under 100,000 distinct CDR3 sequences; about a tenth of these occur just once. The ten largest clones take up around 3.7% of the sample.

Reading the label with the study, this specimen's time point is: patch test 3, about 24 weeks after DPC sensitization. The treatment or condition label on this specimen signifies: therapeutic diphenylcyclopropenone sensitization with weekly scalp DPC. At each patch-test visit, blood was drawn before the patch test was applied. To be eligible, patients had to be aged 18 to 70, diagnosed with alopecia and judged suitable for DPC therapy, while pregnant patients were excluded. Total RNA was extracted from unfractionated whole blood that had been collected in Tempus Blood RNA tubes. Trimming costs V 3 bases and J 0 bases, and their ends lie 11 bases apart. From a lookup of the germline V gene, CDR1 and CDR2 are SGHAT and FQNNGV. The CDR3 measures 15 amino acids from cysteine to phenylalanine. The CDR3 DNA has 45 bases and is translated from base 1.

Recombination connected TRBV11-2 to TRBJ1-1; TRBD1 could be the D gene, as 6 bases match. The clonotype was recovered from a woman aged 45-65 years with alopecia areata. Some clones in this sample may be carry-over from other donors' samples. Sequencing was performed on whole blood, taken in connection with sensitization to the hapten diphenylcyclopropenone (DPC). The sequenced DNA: TGTGCCAGCAGCTTTTTCGGACAGTTGAACACTGAAGCTTTCTTT. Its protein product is CASSFFGQLNTEAFF.